Reported below is one T cell receptor beta chain. Its antigen remains unidentified. This record comes from a study of vaccination effects on CD4 cells after COVID-19. Overall study: Post-vaccine specimens arrived a median 72 days past the second dose.

Antigen-specific CD4+ T cells were expanded (with viral peptide pools) by the ViraFEST assay ahead of sequencing. It was after approximately 11 days of culture that CD4+ T cells were isolated. Two-dose vaccination with either BNT162b2 or mRNA-1273 was given to the participants. The study found no prior SARS-CoV-2 infection in the vaccine recipients, who tested negative for nucleocapsid antibodies. A density of about 1.8 million PBMC per well was used; these cells were cultured with around 10 IU/ml IL-2 and roughly 10 ug/ml peptides. Germline V lookup: CDR1 ENHRY, CDR2 SYGVKD. Trimming left V 7 bases short and J 3 bases short, with 12 bases between. The length of the CDR3 is 13 residues. The method was immunoSEQ multiplex PCR; TCRdb's version includes in-frame clones alone and lacks a portion of them. The data contain fewer than 25,000 clones, more than 60% of them singletons. The study, taken as a whole, reports: Limitations: small convalescent group and missing early post-infection timepoints.

The rearrangement links TRBV10-3 to TRBJ1-2; no clear D gene. The starting material was CD4+ T cells from PBMCs cultured with SARS-CoV-2 spike peptides, obtained after COVID-19 vaccination. This receptor was obtained from a human donor who received a COVID-19 vaccine. The CDR3 here is CAITRTPHYGYTF. The CDR3 nucleotides are TGTGCCATCACTAGGACTCCTCACTATGGCTACACCTTC.